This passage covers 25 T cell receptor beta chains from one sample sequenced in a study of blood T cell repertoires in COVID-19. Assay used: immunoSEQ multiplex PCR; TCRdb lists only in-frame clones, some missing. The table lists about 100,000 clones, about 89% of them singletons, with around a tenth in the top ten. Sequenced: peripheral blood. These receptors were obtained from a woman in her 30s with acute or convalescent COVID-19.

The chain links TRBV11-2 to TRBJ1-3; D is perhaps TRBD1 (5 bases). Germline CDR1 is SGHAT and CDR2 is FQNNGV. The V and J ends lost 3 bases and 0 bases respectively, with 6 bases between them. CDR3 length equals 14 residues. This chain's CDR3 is CASSLTVSGNTIYF. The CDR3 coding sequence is TGTGCCAGCAGCTTGACAGTCTCTGGAAACACCATATATTTT.

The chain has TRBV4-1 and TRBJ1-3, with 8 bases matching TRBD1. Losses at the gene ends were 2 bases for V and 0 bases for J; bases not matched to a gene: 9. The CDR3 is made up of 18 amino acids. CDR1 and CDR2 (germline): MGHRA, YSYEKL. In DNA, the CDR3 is TGCGCCAGCAGCCAAACACCAGGGGGCGTCCTCTCTGGAAACACCATATATTTT. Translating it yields CASSQTPGGVLSGNTIYF.

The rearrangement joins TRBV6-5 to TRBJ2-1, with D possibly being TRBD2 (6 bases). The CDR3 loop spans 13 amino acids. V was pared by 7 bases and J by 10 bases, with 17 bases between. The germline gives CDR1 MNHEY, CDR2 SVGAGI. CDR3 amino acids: CASTTGLRGEQFF. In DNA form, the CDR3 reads TGTGCCAGCACCACGGGACTCCGTGGAGAGCAGTTCTTC.

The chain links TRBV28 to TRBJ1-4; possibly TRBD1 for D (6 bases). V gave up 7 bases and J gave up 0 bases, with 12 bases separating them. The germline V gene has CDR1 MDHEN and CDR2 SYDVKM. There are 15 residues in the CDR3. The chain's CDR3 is CASIGNRATNEKLFF. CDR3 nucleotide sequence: TGTGCCAGCATCGGAAACAGGGCAACTAATGAAAAACTGTTTTTT.

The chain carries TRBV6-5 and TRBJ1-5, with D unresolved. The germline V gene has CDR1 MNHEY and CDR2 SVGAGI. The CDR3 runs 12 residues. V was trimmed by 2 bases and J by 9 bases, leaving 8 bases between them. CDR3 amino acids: CASSYEGGPQHF. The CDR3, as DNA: TGTGCCAGCAGTTACGAGGGAGGGCCCCAGCATTTT.

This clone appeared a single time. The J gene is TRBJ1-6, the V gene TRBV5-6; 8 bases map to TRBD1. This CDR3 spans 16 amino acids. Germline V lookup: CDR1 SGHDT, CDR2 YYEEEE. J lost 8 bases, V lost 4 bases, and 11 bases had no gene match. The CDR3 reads CASSRGTGQKDSPLHF. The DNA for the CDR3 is TGTGCCAGCAGCCGAGGGACAGGACAGAAGGATTCACCCCTCCACTTT. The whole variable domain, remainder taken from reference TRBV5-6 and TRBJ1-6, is DAGVTQSPTHLIKTRGQQVTLRCSPKSGHDTVSWYQQALGQGPQFIFQYYEEEERQRGNFPDRFSGHQFPNYSSELNVNALLLGDSALYLCASSRGTGQKDSPLHFGNGTRLTVT.

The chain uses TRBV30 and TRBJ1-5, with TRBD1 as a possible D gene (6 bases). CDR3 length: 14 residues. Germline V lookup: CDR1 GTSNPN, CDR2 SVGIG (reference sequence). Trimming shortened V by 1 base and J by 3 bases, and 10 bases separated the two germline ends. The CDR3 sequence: CAWSGTAFNQPQHF. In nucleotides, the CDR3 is TGTGCCTGGAGTGGGACAGCCTTCAATCAGCCCCAGCATTTT. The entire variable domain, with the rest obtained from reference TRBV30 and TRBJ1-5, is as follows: SQTIHQWPATLVQPVGSPLSLECTVEGTSNPNLYWYRQAAGRGLQLLFYSVGIGQISSEVPQNLSASRPQDRQFILSSKKLLLSDSGFYLCAWSGTAFNQPQHFGDGTRLSIL.

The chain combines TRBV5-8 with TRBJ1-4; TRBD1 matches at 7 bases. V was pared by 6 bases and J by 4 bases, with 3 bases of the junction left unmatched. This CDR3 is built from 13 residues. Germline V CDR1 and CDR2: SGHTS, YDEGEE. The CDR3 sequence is CASKGTDNEKLFF. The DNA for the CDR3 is TGTGCCAGCAAGGGGACAGATAATGAAAAACTGTTTTTT.

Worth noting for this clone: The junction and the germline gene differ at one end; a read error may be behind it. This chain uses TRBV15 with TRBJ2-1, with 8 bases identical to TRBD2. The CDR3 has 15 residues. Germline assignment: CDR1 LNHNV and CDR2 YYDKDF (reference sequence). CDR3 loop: CATRRAAGAGNEQFF. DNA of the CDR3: TGTGCCACCAGAAGAGCAGCGGGGGCTGGCAATGAGCAGTTCTTC.

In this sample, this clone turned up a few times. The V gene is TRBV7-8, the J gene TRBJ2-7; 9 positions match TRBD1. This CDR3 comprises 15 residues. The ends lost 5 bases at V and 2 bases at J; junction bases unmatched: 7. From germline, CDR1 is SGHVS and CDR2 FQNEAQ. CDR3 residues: CASSRGTGTTYEQYF. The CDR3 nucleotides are TGTGCCAGCAGCCGAGGGACAGGGACGACCTACGAGCAGTACTTC.

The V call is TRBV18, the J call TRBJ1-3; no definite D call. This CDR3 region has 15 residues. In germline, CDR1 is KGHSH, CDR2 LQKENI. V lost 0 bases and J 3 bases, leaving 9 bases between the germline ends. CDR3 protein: CASSPPSLSGNTIYF. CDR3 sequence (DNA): TGTGCCAGCTCACCACCTTCTCTAAGTGGAAACACCATATATTTT.

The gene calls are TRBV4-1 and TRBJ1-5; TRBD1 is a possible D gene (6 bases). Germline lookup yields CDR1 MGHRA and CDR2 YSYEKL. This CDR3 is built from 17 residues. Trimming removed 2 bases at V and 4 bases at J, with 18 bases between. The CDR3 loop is CASSQWGTGTHNQPQHF. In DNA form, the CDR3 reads TGCGCCAGCAGCCAATGGGGGACCGGGACACATAATCAGCCCCAGCATTTT.

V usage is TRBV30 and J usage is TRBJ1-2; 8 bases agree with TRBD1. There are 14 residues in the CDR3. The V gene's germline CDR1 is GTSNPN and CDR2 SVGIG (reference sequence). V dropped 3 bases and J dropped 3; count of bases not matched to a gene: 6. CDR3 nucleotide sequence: TGTGCCTGGAGGAGGCAGGGGGCCTACTATGGCTACACCTTC. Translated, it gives CAWRRQGAYYGYTF.

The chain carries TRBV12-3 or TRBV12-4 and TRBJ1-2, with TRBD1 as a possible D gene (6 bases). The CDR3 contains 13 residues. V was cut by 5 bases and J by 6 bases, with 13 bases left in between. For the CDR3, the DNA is TGTGCCAGCAGTACTTACAGGACAGATGGCTACACCTTC. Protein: CASSTYRTDGYTF.

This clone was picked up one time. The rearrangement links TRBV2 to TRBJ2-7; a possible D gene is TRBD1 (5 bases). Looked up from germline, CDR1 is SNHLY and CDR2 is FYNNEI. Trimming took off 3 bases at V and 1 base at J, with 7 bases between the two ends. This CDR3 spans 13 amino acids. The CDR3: CASSEDKSYEQYF. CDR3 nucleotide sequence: TGTGCCAGCAGTGAGGACAAGTCCTACGAGCAGTACTTC.

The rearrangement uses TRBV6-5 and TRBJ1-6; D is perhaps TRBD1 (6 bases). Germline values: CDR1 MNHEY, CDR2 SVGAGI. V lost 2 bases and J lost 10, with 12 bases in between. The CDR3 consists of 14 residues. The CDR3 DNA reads TGTGCCAGCAGTTACGTGCAGGGACAATCACCCCTCCACTTT. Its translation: CASSYVQGQSPLHF.

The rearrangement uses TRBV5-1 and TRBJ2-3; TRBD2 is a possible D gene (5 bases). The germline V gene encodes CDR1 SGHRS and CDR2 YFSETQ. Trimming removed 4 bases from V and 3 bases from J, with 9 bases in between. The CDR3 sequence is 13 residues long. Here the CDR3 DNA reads TGCGCCAGCAGCGAATCGGGGACAGATACGCAGTATTTT. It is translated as CASSESGTDTQYF.

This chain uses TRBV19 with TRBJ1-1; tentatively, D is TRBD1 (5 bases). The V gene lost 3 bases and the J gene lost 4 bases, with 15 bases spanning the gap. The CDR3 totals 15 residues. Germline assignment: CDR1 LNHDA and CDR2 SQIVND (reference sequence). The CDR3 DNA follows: TGTGCCAGTAGTATCCTCCCCCGGACACCCACTGAAGCTTTCTTT. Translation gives CASSILPRTPTEAFF. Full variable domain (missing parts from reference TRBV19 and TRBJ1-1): DGGITQSPKYLFRKEGQNVTLSCEQNLNHDAMYWYRQDPGQGLRLIYYSQIVNDFQKGDIAEGYSVSREKKESFPLTVTSAQKNPTAFYLCASSILPRTPTEAFFGQGTRLTVV.

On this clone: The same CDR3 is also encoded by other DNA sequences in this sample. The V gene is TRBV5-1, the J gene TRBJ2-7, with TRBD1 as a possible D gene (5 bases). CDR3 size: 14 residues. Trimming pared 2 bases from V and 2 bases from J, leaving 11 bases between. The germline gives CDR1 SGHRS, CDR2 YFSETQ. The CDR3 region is CASSLVQATYEQYF. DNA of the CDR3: TGCGCCAGCAGCTTAGTACAGGCCACCTACGAGCAGTACTTC.

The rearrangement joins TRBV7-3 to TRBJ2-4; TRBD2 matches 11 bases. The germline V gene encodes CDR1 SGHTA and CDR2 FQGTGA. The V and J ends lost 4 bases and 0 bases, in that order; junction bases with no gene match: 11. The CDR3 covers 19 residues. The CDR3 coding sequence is TGTGCCAGCAGCTCCGGGACTAGCGGCAACAAGCTAGCCAAAAACATTCAGTACTTC. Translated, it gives CASSSGTSGNKLAKNIQYF.

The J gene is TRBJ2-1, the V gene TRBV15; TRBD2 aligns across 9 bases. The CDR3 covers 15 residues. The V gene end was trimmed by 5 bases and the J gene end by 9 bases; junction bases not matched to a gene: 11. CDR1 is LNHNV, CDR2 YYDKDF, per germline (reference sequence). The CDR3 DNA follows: TGTGCCACCAGCCTTATAGCGGGGGCTGGGGGTGAGCAGTTCTTC. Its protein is CATSLIAGAGGEQFF.

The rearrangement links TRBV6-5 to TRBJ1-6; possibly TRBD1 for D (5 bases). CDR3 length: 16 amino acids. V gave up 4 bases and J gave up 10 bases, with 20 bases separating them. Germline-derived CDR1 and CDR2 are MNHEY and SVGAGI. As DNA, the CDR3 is TGTGCCAGCAGTTCGGTCGGGGGGAGGTCAGGGTCACCCCTCCACTTT. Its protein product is CASSSVGGRSGSPLHF.

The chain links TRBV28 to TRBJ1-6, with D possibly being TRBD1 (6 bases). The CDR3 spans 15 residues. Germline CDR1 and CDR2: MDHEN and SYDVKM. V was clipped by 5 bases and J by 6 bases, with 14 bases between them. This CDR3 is CASSTWTVSNSPLHF. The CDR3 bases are TGTGCCAGCAGTACGTGGACAGTGTCTAATTCACCCCTCCACTTT.

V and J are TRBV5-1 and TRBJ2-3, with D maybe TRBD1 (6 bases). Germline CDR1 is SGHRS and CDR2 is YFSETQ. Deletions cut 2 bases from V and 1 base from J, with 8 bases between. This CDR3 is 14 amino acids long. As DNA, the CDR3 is TGCGCCAGCAGCTTACAGGGTCGCACAGATACGCAGTATTTT. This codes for CASSLQGRTDTQYF. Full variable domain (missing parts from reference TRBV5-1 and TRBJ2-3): KAGVTQTPRYLIKTRGQQVTLSCSPISGHRSVSWYQQTPGQGLQFLFEYFSETQRNKGNFPGRFSGRQFSNSRSEMNVSTLELGDSALYLCASSLQGRTDTQYFGPGTRLTVL.

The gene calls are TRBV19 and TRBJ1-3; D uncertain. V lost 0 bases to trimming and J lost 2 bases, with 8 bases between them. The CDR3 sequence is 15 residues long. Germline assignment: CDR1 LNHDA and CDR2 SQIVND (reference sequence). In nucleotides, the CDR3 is TGTGCCAGTAGTATAGACAGGACTACTGGAAACACCATATATTTT. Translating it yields CASSIDRTTGNTIYF.